This T cell receptor (beta chain) derives from a study of regulatory T cells in long-lasting Graves disease. On the study more broadly: Antithyroid drug use was under 3 months in newly diagnosed Graves' patients.

This clonotype came up many times. Specified time point: newly diagnosed GD, antithyroid drugs for less than 3 months. The TCR library was made from RNA extracted from PBMCs. Libraries of TCR beta came from iRepertoire HTBI primers plus Arm-PCR of CDR3 regions. Each CDR3 protein gets one entry after TCRdb re-called the multiplex PCR reads with MiXCR. Among hundreds of thousands of distinct CDR3 sequences, over 15% were seen once, and the ten largest hold approximately 30%. Trimming removed 2 bases at V and 3 bases at J, with 11 bases between. This CDR3 has 15 residues. The data also belong to a second study, concerning T cells in Graves' hyperthyroidism and ophthalmopathy. From that second work: Using the HTBI primer set, a first-round RT-PCR was run on the TCR CDR3. From stable hyperthyroidism, ophthalmopathy was separated by a 13 V-J model. The model forecast ophthalmopathy, anticipating it by a median 6.5 months before onset.

The sequence was obtained from a man aged 35 to 55 with Graves disease. The sequencing here drew on peripheral blood mononuclear cells (PBMCs), taken at new diagnosis, from a patient treated with antithyroid drugs. The chain is built from TRBV12-3 or TRBV12-4 and TRBJ1-3, with a possible D match to TRBD1 (5 bases). The CDR3 loop is CASSLPGARGNTIYF. In nucleotides, the CDR3 is TGTGCCAGCAGTTTACCTGGGGCGCGTGGAAACACCATATATTTT.